The 32 T cell receptor beta chains reported below all come from one sample, sequenced in a study of shared clonotypes between healthy human individuals. The protocol was immunoSEQ multiplex PCR, while the TCRdb copy is restricted to in-frame clones and leaves out a portion. The table includes under 550,000 clones, about 96% detected once. The specimen sequenced was naive CD4+ T cells sorted from blood. Documented subset: CD45RA+ positively selected. These receptors were obtained from a woman aged 25-40 years in good health.

CDR3 DNA: TGTGCCAGCAGTTACGGAGACATATCCTACGAGCAGTACTTC. It encodes CASSYGDISYEQYF. The chain joins TRBV28 to TRBJ2-5, with no clear D. The J call may be wrong; the DNA end is better matched by TRBJ2-7. The CDR3 covers 14 residues. Germline V lookup: CDR1 MDHEN, CDR2 SYDVKM.

The gene calls are TRBV18 and TRBJ2-3; weak D call: TRBD2 (5 bases). V shed 3 bases and J shed 4 bases, with 14 bases lying between them. CDR1 is KGHSH and CDR2 is LQKENI in the germline V gene. CDR3 length: 15 amino acids. CDR3 nucleotide sequence: TGTGCCAGCTCACCGGGAGAGGGTTTTTCAGATACGCAGTATTTT. This encodes CASSPGEGFSDTQYF.

This chain uses TRBV4-2 with TRBJ2-3; D is unclear. Germline CDR1 LGHNA, CDR2 YNFKEQ. This CDR3 contains 15 residues. V lost 0 bases, J lost 4 bases, and 11 bases lay in between. The CDR3 region has the DNA TGTGCCAGCAGCCAAGATGGGCTTGCCGCAGATACGCAGTATTTT. Its protein is CASSQDGLAADTQYF.

This clone appeared a single time. The chain combines TRBV28 with TRBJ1-5; D perhaps matches TRBD1 (5 bases). The CDR3 is 14 amino acids. Trimming pared 8 bases from V and 8 bases from J, leaving 19 bases between. CDR1 MDHEN and CDR2 SYDVKM come from the germline V gene. The CDR3 here is CASGTEVGFEPQHF. In nucleotides, the CDR3 is TGTGCCAGCGGGACGGAGGTGGGTTTTGAGCCCCAGCATTTT.

DNA of the CDR3: TGCGCCAGCAGCTCGGCCGGGGCGGGGGAAACAACCGGGGAGCTGTTTTTT. Translating it yields CASSSAGAGETTGELFF. The chain combines TRBV5-1 with TRBJ2-2; 7 bases align to TRBD2. The ends lost 3 bases at V and 5 bases at J; junction bases unmatched: 13. Germline assignment: CDR1 SGHRS and CDR2 YFSETQ. This CDR3 region has 17 residues.

This rearrangement joins TRBV7-2 to TRBJ2-7; 9 bases line up with TRBD2. This CDR3 spans 16 amino acids. Trimming cost V 0 bases and J 6 bases; bases outside gene matches: 9. Per the germline V gene, CDR1 is SGHTA and CDR2 is FQGNSA. The CDR3 DNA reads as TGTGCCAGCAGCTTAGCGGCGGGACTAGCTACGCGCGAGCAGTACTTC. It codes for CASSLAAGLATREQYF.

This chain links TRBV21-1 with TRBJ2-6; the table's D call of TRBD2 was not tested on the DNA. TRBV21-1 represents a pseudogene. The CDR3 has 13 residues. CDR3 nucleotide sequence: TGTGCCAGCCTTCGGTCCGGGGCCAACGTCCTGACTTTC. Amino acids: CASLRSGANVLTF.

This rearrangement joins TRBV11-2 to TRBJ2-5; D unresolved. The germline V gene encodes CDR1 SGHAT and CDR2 FQNNGV. The V end was cut by 3 bases, the J end by 4 bases, with 9 bases between. The length of the CDR3 is 13 residues. CDR3: CASSFLPGETQYF. DNA of the CDR3: TGTGCCAGCAGCTTCCTCCCGGGAGAGACCCAGTACTTC.

The chain uses TRBV19 and TRBJ1-1; D is ambiguous. The CDR3 loop spans 14 amino acids. The V gene lost 3 bases and the J gene lost 0 bases, with 8 bases spanning the gap. Germline CDR1 LNHDA, CDR2 SQIVND (reference sequence). This CDR3 reads CASSMTDMNTEAFF. The CDR3 bases are TGTGCCAGTAGTATGACCGACATGAACACTGAAGCTTTCTTT.

The DNA for the CDR3 is TGCGCCAGCAGCTTGGGCGGACTGGGGAACACCGGGGAGCTGTTTTTT. Its translation is CASSLGGLGNTGELFF. The J gene is TRBJ2-2, the V gene TRBV5-1, with D maybe TRBD2 (5 bases). This CDR3 has 16 residues. CDR1 and CDR2 from the germline V gene are SGHRS and YFSETQ. Trimming shortened V by 0 bases and J by 1 base, and 10 bases separated the two germline ends.

The gene calls are TRBV28 and TRBJ2-7; 10 nucleotides match TRBD1. The V segment lost 7 bases and the J segment 2 bases; nucleotides outside the gene matches: 5. The germline gives CDR1 MDHEN, CDR2 SYDVKM. This CDR3 has 14 residues. The CDR3 protein is CASTEGTGAYEQYF. DNA of the CDR3: TGTGCCAGCACGGAAGGGACAGGGGCCTACGAGCAGTACTTC.

V is TRBV6-6 and J is TRBJ2-5; unclear D gene. V gave up 2 bases and J gave up 4 bases, with 14 bases separating them. The CDR3 has 15 residues. Germline lookup yields CDR1 MNHNY and CDR2 SVGAGI (reference sequence). The CDR3 is CASSYRPRMLETQYF. DNA for the CDR3: TGTGCCAGCAGTTACAGGCCTAGAATGTTAGAGACCCAGTACTTC.

The chain combines TRBV2 with TRBJ1-2, with unresolved D. V lost 3 bases to trimming and J lost 8 bases, with 22 bases between them. Germline V gene sequence: CDR1 SNHLY, CDR2 FYNNEI. The length of the CDR3 is 16 residues. For the CDR3, the DNA is TGTGCCAGCAGTGATAGCGGGCCGTCCCTCTCTGAAGGCTACACCTTC. Amino acid sequence: CASSDSGPSLSEGYTF.

The gene calls are TRBV6-5 and TRBJ1-5; unclear D gene. CDR3 length: 13 residues. V was clipped by 8 bases and J by 2 bases, with 10 bases between them. Germline V gene sequence: CDR1 MNHEY, CDR2 SVGAGI. The CDR3 loop is CASGWEGNQPQHF. In DNA, the CDR3 is TGTGCCAGCGGGTGGGAGGGCAATCAGCCCCAGCATTTT.

The chain uses TRBV6-1 and TRBJ1-1; tentatively, D is TRBD1 (5 bases). Between the trimmed V and J ends, which lost 8 bases and 4 bases, there was a span of 17 bases. Germline CDR1 and CDR2: MNHNS and SASEGT. The CDR3 is 14 amino acids. This chain's CDR3 is CASRTEGAGTEAFF. CDR3 bases: TGTGCCAGCCGGACGGAAGGGGCTGGCACTGAAGCTTTCTTT.

J is TRBJ2-1 and V is TRBV2; a possible D gene is TRBD2 (5 bases). The CDR3 is 12 amino acids. Germline CDR1 is SNHLY and CDR2 is FYNNEI. V lost 4 bases, J lost 7 bases, and 8 bases lay in between. The CDR3 sequence: CASSVTGNEQFF. CDR3 sequence (DNA): TGTGCCAGCAGTGTCACGGGAAATGAGCAGTTCTTC.

The V gene is TRBV5-5, the J gene TRBJ2-1, with a possible D match to TRBD2 (6 bases). CDR1 is SGHKS and CDR2 is YYEKEE in the germline V gene (reference sequence). The V and J ends lost 3 bases and 12 bases respectively, with 13 bases between them. CDR3 length: 12 amino acids. The CDR3 bases are TGTGCCAGCAGCTCAAACGCGGGGCGGCAGTTCTTC. Residues: CASSSNAGRQFF. The complete variable domain, with remaining parts taken from reference TRBV5-5 and TRBJ2-1, reads DAGVTQSPTHLIKTRGQQVTLRCSPISGHKSVSWYQQVLGQGPQFIFQYYEKEERGRGNFPDRFSARQFPNYSSELNVNALLLGDSALYLCASSSNAGRQFFGPGTRLTVL.

CDR3 region: CASSRGPGYTEAFF. In DNA, the CDR3 is TGCGCCAGCAGCCGGGGGCCGGGCTACACTGAAGCTTTCTTT. The J gene is TRBJ1-1, the V gene TRBV4-1; tentative D call: TRBD1 (6 bases). The CDR3 contains 14 residues. Trimming shortened V by 4 bases and J by 3 bases, and 12 bases separated the two germline ends. Germline-derived CDR1 and CDR2 are MGHRA and YSYEKL.

The chain couples TRBV11-2 to TRBJ2-2; tentative D call: TRBD2 (6 bases). The CDR3 length is 19 residues. Germline lookup yields CDR1 SGHAT and CDR2 FQNNGV. V was pared by 3 bases and J by 0 bases, with 20 bases between. CDR3 protein: CASSFFPLMAGTNTGELFF. In DNA form, the CDR3 reads TGTGCCAGCAGCTTCTTCCCATTAATGGCGGGGACGAACACCGGGGAGCTGTTTTTT.

The rearrangement joins TRBV27 to TRBJ1-1; no clear D gene. Per the germline V gene, CDR1 is MNHEY and CDR2 is SMNVEV (reference sequence). The CDR3 length is 13 residues. V lost 5 bases, J lost 1 base, and 8 bases lay in between. The CDR3 DNA follows: TGTGCCAGCAGTCCCTGGGAGAACACTGAAGCTTTCTTT. Translating it yields CASSPWENTEAFF.

The gene calls are TRBV27 and TRBJ2-2; maybe TRBD1 (6 bases). Trimming shortened V by 4 bases and J by 2 bases, and 11 bases separated the two germline ends. Germline V gives CDR1 MNHEY, CDR2 SMNVEV (reference sequence). The CDR3 loop spans 15 amino acids. The CDR3 spells CASSWQGSNTGELFF. The CDR3 bases are TGTGCCAGCAGTTGGCAGGGGTCTAACACCGGGGAGCTGTTTTTT.

This clone was recorded only once. The chain has TRBV28 and TRBJ2-5, with 7 bases aligning to TRBD1. Germline lookup yields CDR1 MDHEN and CDR2 SYDVKM. J gave up 4 bases and V 6 bases, and 5 bases lay outside the gene matches. The CDR3 sequence is 13 residues long. The CDR3 DNA reads TGTGCCAGCAGCGAGGGGGCCTTAGAGACCCAGTACTTC. Residues: CASSEGALETQYF.

The chain has TRBV6-5 and TRBJ1-2; 7 bases align to TRBD1. CDR1 MNHEY and CDR2 SVGAGI come from the germline V gene. V lost 2 bases, J lost 4 bases, and 10 bases stayed unmatched. The CDR3 sequence is 16 residues long. As DNA, the CDR3 is TGTGCCAGCAGTTACCGGACAGGATGGGCCGGCTATGGCTACACCTTC. It codes for CASSYRTGWAGYGYTF.

V usage is TRBV19 and J usage is TRBJ1-5; 8 bases agree with TRBD1. Germline CDR1 LNHDA, CDR2 SQIVND (reference sequence). Trimming took 4 bases from V and 9 from J; bases not matched to a gene: 5. This CDR3 has 13 residues. The CDR3 sequence: CASSTRGPAPQHF. The CDR3 nucleotides are TGTGCCAGTAGTACCAGGGGGCCCGCGCCCCAGCATTTT.

The V gene is TRBV5-4, the J gene TRBJ1-4, with no clear D. Germline CDR1 and CDR2: SGHNT and YYREEE (reference sequence). Trimming removed 3 bases from V and 3 bases from J, with 3 bases in between. The CDR3 runs to 12 residues. In nucleotides, the CDR3 is TGTGCCAGCAGCTCCCCTAATGAAAAACTGTTTTTT. This translates into CASSSPNEKLFF.

This sequence joins TRBV28 and TRBJ2-7; D call uncertain. The germline V gene encodes CDR1 MDHEN and CDR2 SYDVKM. V gave up 3 bases and J gave up 1 base, with 7 bases separating them. The CDR3 spans 13 residues. CDR3 in DNA: TGTGCCAGCAGTTTTGTCCAATCCTACGAGCAGTACTTC. Its protein is CASSFVQSYEQYF.

V gene TRBV5-4 combines with J gene TRBJ2-5, with D hard to call. The tail of the sequence fits TRBJ2-7 better, so the J call may be wrong. The length of the CDR3 is 13 residues. CDR1 SGHNT and CDR2 YYREEE come from the germline V gene (reference sequence). DNA for the CDR3: TGTGCCAGCAGGGTGGACCCTACCGGCGAGCAGTACTTC. It translates to CASRVDPTGEQYF.

The rearrangement uses TRBV7-3 and TRBJ1-1; 7 nucleotides agree with TRBD1. V was clipped by 3 bases and J by 1 base; unmatched bases: 5. The CDR3 consists of 15 residues. Germline V gene sequence: CDR1 SGHTA, CDR2 FQGTGA. The CDR3 reads CASSFQGGGNTEAFF. The DNA for the CDR3 is TGTGCCAGCAGCTTTCAAGGGGGCGGGAACACTGAAGCTTTCTTT.

This clone was seen more than once but under ten times. The gene calls are TRBV9 and TRBJ1-2, with 10 bases lining up with TRBD1. The CDR3 extends over 13 amino acids. V shed 5 bases and J 10 bases; nucleotides not matched to a gene: 8. Germline CDR1 SGDLS, CDR2 YYNGEE. CDR3 sequence reads: CASRRGQGNAYTF. CDR3 sequence (DNA): TGTGCCAGCAGGAGGGGACAGGGGAACGCCTACACCTTC.

The chain joins TRBV5-1 to TRBJ2-5; TRBD1 matches 7 bases. Germline CDR1 reads SGHRS; CDR2 reads YFSETQ. V shed 0 bases and J 3 bases; nucleotides not matched to a gene: 2. The CDR3 consists of 14 residues. CDR3 amino acids: CASSLVGQKETQYF. CDR3 DNA sequence: TGCGCCAGCAGCTTGGTGGGACAGAAAGAGACCCAGTACTTC.

A few counts support this clone. The rearrangement joins TRBV28 to TRBJ1-1, with no clear D. The ends were cut back, 8 bases at V and 1 base at J, with 8 bases in the middle. The CDR3 is made up of 12 amino acids. Germline CDR1 and CDR2: MDHEN and SYDVKM. CDR3 region: CASDSWNTEAFF. The CDR3 DNA sequence: TGTGCCAGCGACTCCTGGAACACTGAAGCTTTCTTT. Supplemented by reference TRBV28 and TRBJ1-1, the full variable domain reads DVKVTQSSRYLVKRTGEKVFLECVQDMDHENMFWYRQDPGLGLRLIYFSYDVKMKEKGDIPEGYSVSREKKERFSLILESASTNQTSMYLCASDSWNTEAFFGQGTRLTVV.

The chain has TRBV6-1 and TRBJ1-3, with 8 bases aligning to TRBD1. The germline V gene encodes CDR1 MNHNS and CDR2 SASEGT. The V segment lost 0 bases and the J segment 4 bases; nucleotides outside the gene matches: 5. There are 16 residues in the CDR3. The CDR3 is CASSEARTGLGNTIYF. Here the CDR3 DNA reads TGTGCCAGCAGTGAAGCTAGGACAGGGCTCGGAAACACCATATATTTT.